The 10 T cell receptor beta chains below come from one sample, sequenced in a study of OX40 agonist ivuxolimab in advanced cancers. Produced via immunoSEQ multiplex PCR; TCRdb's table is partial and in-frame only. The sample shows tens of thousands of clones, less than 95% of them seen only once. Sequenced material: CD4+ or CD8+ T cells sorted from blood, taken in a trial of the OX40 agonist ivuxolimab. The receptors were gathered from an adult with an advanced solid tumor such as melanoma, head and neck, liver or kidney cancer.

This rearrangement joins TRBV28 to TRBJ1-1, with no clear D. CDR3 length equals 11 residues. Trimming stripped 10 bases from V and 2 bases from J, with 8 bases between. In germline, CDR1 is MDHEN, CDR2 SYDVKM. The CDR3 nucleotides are TGTGCCACGATACGAAACACTGAAGCTTTCTTT. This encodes CATIRNTEAFF.

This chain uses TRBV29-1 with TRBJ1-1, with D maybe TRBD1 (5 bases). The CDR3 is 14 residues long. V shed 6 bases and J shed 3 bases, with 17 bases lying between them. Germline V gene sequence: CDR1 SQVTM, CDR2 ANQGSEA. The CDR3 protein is CSVATRAGDTEAFF. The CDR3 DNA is TGCAGCGTGGCAACCAGGGCGGGGGACACTGAAGCTTTCTTT.

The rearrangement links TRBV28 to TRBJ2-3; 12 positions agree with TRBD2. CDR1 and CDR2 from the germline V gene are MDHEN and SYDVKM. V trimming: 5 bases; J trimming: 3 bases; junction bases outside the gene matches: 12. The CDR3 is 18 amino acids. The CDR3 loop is CASSGNLAGGPKTDTQYF. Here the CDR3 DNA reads TGTGCCAGCAGTGGAAACCTAGCGGGGGGGCCAAAAACAGATACGCAGTATTTT.

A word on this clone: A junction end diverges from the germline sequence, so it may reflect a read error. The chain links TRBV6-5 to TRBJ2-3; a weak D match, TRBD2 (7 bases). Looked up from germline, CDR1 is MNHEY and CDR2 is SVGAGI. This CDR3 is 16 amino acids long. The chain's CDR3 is CASNYLTGGGTDTQYF. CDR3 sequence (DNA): TGTGCCAGCAATTACCTGACAGGCGGGGGAACAGATACGCAGTATTTT.

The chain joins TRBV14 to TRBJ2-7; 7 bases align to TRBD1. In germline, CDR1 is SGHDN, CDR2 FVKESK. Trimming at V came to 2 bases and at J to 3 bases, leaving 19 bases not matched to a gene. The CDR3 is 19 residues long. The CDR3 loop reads CASSQMIFIARTGFYEQYF. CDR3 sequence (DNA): TGTGCCAGCAGCCAAATGATCTTCATTGCGAGGACAGGCTTCTACGAGCAGTACTTC.

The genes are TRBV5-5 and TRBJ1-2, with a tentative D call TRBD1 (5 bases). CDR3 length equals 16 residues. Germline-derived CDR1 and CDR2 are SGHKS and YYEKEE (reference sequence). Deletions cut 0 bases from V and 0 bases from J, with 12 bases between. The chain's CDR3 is CASSLGGASTNYGYTF. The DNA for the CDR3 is TGTGCCAGCAGCTTGGGTGGGGCCAGTACTAACTATGGCTACACCTTC.

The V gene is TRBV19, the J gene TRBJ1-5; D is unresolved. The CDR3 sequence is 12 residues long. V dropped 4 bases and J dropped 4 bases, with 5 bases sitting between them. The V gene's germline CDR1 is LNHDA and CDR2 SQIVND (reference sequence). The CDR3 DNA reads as TGTGCCAGTAGTACCTCTAATCAGCCCCAGCATTTT. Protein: CASSTSNQPQHF. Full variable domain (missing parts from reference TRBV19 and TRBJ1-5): DGGITQSPKYLFRKEGQNVTLSCEQNLNHDAMYWYRQDPGQGLRLIYYSQIVNDFQKGDIAEGYSVSREKKESFPLTVTSAQKNPTAFYLCASSTSNQPQHFGDGTRLSIL.

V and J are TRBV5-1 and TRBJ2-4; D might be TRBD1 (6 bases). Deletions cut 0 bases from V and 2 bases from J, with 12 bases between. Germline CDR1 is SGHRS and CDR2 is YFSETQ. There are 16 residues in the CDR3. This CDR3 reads CASSLDRAPSKNIQYF. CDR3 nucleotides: TGCGCCAGCAGCTTGGACAGGGCCCCGTCCAAAAACATTCAGTACTTC.

The CDR3 protein is CASSVGVRGEETQYF. The CDR3 DNA reads as TGTGCCAGCAGCGTAGGGGTCAGGGGCGAGGAGACCCAGTACTTC. V and J are TRBV9 and TRBJ2-5; D might be TRBD1 (6 bases). The germline V gene has CDR1 SGDLS and CDR2 YYNGEE. The CDR3 extends over 15 amino acids. The ends were cut back, 0 bases at V and 5 bases at J, with 14 bases in the middle.

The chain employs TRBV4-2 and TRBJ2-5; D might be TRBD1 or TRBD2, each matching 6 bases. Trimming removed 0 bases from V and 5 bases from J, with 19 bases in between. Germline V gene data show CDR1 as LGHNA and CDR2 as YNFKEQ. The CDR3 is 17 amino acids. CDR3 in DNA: TGTGCCAGCAGCCAAGATGAGAACGGGGGCACATTGGAGACCCAGTACTTC. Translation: CASSQDENGGTLETQYF.